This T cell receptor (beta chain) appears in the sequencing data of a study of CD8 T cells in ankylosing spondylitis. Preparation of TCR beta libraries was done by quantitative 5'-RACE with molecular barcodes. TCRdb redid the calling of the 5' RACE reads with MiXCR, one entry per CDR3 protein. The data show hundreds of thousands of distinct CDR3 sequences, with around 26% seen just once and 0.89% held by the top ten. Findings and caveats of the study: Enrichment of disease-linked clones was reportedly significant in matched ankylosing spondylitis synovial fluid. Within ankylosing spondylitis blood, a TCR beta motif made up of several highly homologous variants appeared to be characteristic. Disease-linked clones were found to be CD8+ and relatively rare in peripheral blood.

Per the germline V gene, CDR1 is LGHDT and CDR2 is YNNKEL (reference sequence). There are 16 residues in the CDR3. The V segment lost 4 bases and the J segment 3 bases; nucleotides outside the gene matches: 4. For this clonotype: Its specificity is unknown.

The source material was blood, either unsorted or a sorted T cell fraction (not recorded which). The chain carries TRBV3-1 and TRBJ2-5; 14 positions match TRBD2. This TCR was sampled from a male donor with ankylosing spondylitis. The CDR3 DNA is TGTGCCAGCAGCCCGACTAGCGGGAGGGAAAAAGAGACCCAGTACTTC. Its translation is CASSPTSGREKETQYF.